This entry describes one T cell receptor beta chain. Its target is not known. The sample belongs to a study of T cell responses to AZD1222 COVID-19 vaccine. Points from the study as a whole: The donor cohort was predominantly white British with a female majority, and clonal diversity may have been underestimated. Mapped onto spike, vaccine-associated CD4 TCRs spanned it and were dominant at 160-218 and 743-854.

The method was immunoSEQ multiplex PCR; TCRdb's version includes in-frame clones alone and lacks a portion of them. The table records approximately 98,000 clones, around nine tenths of them present only once. The V end was cut by 1 base, the J end by 0 bases, with 4 bases between. The CDR3 spans 13 residues. The germline CDR1 and CDR2 sequences are SGHRS and YFSETQ. The sequences come from peripheral blood, collected on day 0 of MenACWY control vaccination. The chain employs TRBV5-1 and TRBJ1-1; D not certain. The origin of this receptor is an adult in good health. The CDR3 bases are TGCGCCAGCAGCTTGTTGTTGAACACTGAAGCTTTCTTT. Translating it yields CASSLLLNTEAFF.